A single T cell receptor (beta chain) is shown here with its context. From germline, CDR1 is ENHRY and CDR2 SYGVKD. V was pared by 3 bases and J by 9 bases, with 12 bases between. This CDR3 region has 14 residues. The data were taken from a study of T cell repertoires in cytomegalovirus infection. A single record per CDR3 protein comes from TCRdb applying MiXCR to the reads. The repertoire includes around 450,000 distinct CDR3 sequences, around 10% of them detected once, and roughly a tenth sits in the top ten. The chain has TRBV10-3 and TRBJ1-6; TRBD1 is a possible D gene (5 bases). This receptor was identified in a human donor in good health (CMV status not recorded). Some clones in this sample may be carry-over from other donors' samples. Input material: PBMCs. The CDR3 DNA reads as TGTGCCATCAGTGAAAGGTATGGGGGTTCACCCCTCCACTTT. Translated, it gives CAISERYGGSPLHF.